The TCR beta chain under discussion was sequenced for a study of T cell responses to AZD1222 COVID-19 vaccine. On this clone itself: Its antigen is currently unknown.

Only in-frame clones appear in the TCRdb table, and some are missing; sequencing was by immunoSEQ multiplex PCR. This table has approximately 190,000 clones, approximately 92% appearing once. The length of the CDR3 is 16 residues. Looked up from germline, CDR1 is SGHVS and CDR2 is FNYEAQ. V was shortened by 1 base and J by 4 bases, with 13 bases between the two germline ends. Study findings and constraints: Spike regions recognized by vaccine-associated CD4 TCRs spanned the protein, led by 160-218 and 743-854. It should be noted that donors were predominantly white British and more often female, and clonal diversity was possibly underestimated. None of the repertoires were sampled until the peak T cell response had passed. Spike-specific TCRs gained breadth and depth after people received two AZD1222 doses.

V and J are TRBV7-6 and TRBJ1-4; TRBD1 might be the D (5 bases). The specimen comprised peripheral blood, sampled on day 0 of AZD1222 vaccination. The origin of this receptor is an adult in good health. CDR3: CASSLGGRGRNEKLFF. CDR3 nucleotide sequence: TGTGCCAGCAGCTTAGGCGGTAGGGGACGTAATGAAAAACTGTTTTTT.